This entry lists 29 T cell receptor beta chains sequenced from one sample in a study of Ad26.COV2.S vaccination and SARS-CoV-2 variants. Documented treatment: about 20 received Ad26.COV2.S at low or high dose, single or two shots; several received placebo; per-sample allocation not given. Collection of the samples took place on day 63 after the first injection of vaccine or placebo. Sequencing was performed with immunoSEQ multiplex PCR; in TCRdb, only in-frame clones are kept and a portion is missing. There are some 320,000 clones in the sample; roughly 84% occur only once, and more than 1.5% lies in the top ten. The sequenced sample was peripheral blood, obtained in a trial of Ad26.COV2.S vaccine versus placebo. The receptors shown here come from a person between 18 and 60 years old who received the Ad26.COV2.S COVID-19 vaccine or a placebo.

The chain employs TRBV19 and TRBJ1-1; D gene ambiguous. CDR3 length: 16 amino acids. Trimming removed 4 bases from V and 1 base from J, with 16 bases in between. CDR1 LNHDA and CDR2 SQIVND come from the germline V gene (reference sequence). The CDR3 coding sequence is TGTGCCAGTAGTAGGAGGAGCTGGGGAGCGAACACTGAAGCTTTCTTT. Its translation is CASSRRSWGANTEAFF. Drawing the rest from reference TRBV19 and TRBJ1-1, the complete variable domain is DGGITQSPKYLFRKEGQNVTLSCEQNLNHDAMYWYRQDPGQGLRLIYYSQIVNDFQKGDIAEGYSVSREKKESFPLTVTSAQKNPTAFYLCASSRRSWGANTEAFFGQGTRLTVV.

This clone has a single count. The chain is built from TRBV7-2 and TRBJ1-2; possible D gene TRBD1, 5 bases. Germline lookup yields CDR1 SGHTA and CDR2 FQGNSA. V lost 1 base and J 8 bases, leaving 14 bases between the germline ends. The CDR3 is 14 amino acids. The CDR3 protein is CASSLELGTYGYTF. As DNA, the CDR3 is TGTGCCAGCAGCTTAGAATTGGGGACGTACGGCTACACCTTC.

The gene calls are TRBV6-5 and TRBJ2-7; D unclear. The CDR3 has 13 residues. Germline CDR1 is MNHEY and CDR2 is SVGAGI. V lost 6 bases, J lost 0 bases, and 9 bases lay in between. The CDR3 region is CASSQASSYEQYF. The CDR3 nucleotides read TGTGCCAGCAGCCAGGCCAGCTCCTACGAGCAGTACTTC.

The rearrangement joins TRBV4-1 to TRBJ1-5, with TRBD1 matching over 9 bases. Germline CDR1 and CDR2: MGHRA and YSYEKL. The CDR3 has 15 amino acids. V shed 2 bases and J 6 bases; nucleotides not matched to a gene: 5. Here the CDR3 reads CASSQPDRGGQPQHF. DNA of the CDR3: TGCGCCAGCAGCCAACCGGACAGGGGAGGTCAGCCCCAGCATTTT.

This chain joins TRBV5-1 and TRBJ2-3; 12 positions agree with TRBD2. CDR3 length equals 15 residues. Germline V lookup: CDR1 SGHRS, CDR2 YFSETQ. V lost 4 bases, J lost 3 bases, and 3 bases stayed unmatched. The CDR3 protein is CASSVTSGGTDTQYF. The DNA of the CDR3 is TGCGCCAGCAGCGTCACTAGCGGGGGGACAGATACGCAGTATTTT.

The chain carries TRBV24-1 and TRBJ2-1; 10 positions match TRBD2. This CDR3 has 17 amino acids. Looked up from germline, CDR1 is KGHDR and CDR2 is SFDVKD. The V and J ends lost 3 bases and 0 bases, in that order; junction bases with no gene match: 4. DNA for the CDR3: TGTGCCACCAGTGATCGGACTAGCGGCCACTCCTACAATGAGCAGTTCTTC. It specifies CATSDRTSGHSYNEQFF.

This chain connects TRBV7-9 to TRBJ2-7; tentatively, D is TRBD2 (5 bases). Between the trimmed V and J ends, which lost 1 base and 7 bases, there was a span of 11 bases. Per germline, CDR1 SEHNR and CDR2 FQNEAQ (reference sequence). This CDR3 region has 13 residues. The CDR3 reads CASSLVTGREQYF. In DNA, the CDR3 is TGTGCCAGCAGCTTAGTGACGGGAAGAGAGCAGTACTTC.

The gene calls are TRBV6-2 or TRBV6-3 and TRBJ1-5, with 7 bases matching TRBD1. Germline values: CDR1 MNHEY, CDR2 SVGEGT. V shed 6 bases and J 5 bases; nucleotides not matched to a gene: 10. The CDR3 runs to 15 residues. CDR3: CASSPRTGFHQPQHF. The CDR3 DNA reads TGTGCCAGCAGCCCCCGGACAGGATTTCATCAGCCCCAGCATTTT.

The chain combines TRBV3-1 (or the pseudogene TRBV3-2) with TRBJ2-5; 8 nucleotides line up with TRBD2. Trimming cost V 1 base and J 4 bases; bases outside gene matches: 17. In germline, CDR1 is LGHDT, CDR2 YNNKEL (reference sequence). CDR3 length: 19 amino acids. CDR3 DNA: TGTGCCAGCAGCCAAGCCTTGAGCAGGAGCAGCGGGGGAGTAGAGACCCAGTACTTC. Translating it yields CASSQALSRSSGGVETQYF.

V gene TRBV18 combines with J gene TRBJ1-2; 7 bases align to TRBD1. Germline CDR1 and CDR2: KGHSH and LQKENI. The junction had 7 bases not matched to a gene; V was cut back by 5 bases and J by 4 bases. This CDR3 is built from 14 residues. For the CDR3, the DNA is TGTGCCAGCTCATCGGGGACAGAGTTCTATGGCTACACCTTC. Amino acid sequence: CASSSGTEFYGYTF.

In DNA form, the CDR3 reads TGTGCCAGCTCCCCTTCCGGACACTCCTACGAGCAGTACTTC. Encoded protein: CASSPSGHSYEQYF. The chain joins TRBV18 to TRBJ2-7; D is possibly TRBD1 (5 bases). The CDR3 sequence is 14 residues long. The germline CDR1 and CDR2 sequences are KGHSH and LQKENI. V shed 6 bases and J shed 0 bases, with 12 bases lying between them. The entire variable domain, with the rest obtained from reference TRBV18 and TRBJ2-7, is as follows: NAGVMQNPRHLVRRRGQEARLRCSPMKGHSHVYWYRQLPEEGLKFMVYLQKENIIDESGMPKERFSAEFPKEGPSILRIQQVVRGDSAAYFCASSPSGHSYEQYFGPGTRLTVT.

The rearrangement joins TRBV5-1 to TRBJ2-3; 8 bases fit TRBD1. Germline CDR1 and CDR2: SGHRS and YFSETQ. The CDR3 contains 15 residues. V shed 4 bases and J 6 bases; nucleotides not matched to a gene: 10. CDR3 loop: CASSPSDRVKDTQYF. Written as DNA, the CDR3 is TGCGCCAGCAGCCCCTCGGACAGGGTGAAGGATACGCAGTATTTT.

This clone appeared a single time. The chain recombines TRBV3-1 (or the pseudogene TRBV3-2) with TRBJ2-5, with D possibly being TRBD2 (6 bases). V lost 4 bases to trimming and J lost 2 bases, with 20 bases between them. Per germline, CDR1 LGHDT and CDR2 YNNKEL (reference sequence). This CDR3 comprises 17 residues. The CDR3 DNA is TGTGCCAGCAGCCTGATTGGGGTGGCGGGACGACAAGAGACCCAGTACTTC. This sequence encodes CASSLIGVAGRQETQYF.

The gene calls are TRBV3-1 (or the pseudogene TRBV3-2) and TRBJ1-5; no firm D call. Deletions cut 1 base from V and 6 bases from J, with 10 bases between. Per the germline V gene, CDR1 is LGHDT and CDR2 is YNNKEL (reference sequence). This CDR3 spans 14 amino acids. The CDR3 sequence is CASSQGESGQPQHF. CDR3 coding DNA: TGTGCCAGCAGCCAAGGGGAAAGCGGTCAGCCCCAGCATTTT.

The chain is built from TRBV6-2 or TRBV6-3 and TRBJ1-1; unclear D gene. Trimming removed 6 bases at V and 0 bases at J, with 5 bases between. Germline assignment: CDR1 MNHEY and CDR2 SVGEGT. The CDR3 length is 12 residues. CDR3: CASSRLNTEAFF. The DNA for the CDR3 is TGTGCCAGCAGCCGTTTGAACACTGAAGCTTTCTTT.

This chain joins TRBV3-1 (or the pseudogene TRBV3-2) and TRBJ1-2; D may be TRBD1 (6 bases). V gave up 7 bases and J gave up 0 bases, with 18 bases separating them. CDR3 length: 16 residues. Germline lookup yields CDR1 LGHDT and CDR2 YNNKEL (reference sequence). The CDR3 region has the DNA TGTGCCAGCAAAGGGGGACGGACCGTAGCTAACTATGGCTACACCTTC. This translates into CASKGGRTVANYGYTF.

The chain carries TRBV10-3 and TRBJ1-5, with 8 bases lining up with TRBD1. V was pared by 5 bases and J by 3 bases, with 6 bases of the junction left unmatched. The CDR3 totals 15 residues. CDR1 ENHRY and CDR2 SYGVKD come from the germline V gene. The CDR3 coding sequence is TGTGCCATCAGTCAGGGACAGGACCCCAATCAGCCCCAGCATTTT. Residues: CAISQGQDPNQPQHF.

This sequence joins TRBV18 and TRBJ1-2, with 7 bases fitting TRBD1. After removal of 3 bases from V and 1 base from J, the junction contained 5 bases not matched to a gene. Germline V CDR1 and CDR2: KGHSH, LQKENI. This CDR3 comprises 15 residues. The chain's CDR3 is CASSPQGGSNYGYTF. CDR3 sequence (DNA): TGTGCCAGCTCACCCCAGGGGGGGAGTAACTATGGCTACACCTTC.

The CDR3 region is CASMGGPPNSPLHF. Here the CDR3 DNA reads TGTGCCAGCATGGGGGGGCCCCCAAATTCACCCCTCCACTTT. The genes are TRBV13 and TRBJ1-6; TRBD1 is a possible D gene (6 bases). The CDR3 is 14 residues long. The germline CDR1 and CDR2 sequences are PRHDT and FYEKMQ (reference sequence). V was pared by 7 bases and J by 7 bases, with 14 bases between.

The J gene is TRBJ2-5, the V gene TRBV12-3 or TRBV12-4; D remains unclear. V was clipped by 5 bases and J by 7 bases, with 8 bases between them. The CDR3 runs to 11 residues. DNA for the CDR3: TGTGCCAGCAGTCTCCGCGGGACCCAGTACTTC. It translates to CASSLRGTQYF.

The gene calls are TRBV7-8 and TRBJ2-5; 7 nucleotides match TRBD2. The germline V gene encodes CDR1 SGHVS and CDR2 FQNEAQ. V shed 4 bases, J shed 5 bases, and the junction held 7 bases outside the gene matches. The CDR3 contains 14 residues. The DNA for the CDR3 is TGTGCCAGCAGCTCAGTAGCGGGTGGGGAGACCCAGTACTTC. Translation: CASSSVAGGETQYF. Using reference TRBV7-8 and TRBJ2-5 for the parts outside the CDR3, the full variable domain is GAGVSQSPRYKVAKRGQDVALRCDPISGHVSLFWYQQALGQGPEFLTYFQNEAQLDKSGLPSDRFFAERPEGSVSTLKIQRTQQEDSAVYLCASSSVAGGETQYFGPGTRLLVL.

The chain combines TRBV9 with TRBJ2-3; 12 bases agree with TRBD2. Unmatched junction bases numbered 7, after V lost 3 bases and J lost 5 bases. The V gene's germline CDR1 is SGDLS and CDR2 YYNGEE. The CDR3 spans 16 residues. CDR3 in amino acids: CASSALAGGLRDTQYF. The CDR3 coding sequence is TGTGCCAGCAGCGCCCTAGCGGGGGGGCTTCGAGATACGCAGTATTTT.

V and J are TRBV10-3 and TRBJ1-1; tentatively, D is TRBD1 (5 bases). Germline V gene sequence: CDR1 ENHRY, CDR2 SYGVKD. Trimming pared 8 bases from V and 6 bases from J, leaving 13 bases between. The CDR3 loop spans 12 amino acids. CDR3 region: CAIWGGWAEAFF. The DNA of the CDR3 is TGTGCCATCTGGGGGGGGTGGGCTGAAGCTTTCTTT.

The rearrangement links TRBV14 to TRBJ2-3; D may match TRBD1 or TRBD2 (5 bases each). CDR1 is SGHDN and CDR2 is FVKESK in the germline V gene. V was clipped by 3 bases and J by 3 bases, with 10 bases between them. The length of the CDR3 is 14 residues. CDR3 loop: CASSQGRATDTQYF. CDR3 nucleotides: TGTGCCAGCAGCCAGGGACGGGCGACAGATACGCAGTATTTT.

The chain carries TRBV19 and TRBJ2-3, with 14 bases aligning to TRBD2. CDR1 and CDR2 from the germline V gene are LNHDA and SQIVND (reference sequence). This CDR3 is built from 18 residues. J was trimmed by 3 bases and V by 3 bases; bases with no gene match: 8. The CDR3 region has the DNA TGTGCCAGTAGTATTGCGGGACTAGCGGGGGCCTCAACAGATACGCAGTATTTT. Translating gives CASSIAGLAGASTDTQYF.

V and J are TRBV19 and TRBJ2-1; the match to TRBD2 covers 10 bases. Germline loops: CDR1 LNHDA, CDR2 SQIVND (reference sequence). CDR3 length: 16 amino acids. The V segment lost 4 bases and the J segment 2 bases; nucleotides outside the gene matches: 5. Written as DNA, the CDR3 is TGTGCCAGTAGTAGCCATAGCGGGGGGACCTACAATGAGCAGTTCTTC. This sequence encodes CASSSHSGGTYNEQFF.

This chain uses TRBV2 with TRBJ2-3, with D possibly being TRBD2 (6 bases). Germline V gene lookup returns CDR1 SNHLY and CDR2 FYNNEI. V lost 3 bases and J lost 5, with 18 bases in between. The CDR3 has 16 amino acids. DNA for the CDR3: TGTGCCAGCAGTGAGGAGGTCTTTAGCGGTAAAGATACGCAGTATTTT. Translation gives CASSEEVFSGKDTQYF. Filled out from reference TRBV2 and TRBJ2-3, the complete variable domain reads EPEVTQTPSHQVTQMGQEVILRCVPISNHLYFYWYRQILGQKVEFLVSFYNNEISEKSEIFDDQFSVERPDGSNFTLKIRSTKLEDSAMYFCASSEEVFSGKDTQYFGPGTRLTVL.

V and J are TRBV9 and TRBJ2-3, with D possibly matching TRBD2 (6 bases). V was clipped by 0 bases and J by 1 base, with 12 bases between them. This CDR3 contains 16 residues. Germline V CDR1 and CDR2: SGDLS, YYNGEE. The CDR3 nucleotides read TGTGCCAGCAGCGTAGGTCAGCAGCGGGGCACAGATACGCAGTATTTT. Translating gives CASSVGQQRGTDTQYF.

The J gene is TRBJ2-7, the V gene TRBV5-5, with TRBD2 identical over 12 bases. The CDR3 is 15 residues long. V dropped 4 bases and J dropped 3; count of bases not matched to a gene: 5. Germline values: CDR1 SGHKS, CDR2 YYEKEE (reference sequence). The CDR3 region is CASSALLAGGYEQYF. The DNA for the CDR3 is TGTGCCAGCAGCGCCCTACTAGCGGGGGGCTACGAGCAGTACTTC.